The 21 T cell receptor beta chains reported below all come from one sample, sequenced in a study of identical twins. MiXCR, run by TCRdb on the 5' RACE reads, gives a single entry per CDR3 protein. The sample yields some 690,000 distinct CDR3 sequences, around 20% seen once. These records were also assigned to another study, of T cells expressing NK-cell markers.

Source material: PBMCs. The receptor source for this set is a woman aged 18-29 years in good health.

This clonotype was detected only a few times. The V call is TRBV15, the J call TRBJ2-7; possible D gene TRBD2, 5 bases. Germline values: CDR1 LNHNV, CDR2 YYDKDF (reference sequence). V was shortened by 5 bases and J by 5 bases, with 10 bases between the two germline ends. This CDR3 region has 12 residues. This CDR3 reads CATSGLEDEQYF. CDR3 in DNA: TGTGCCACCAGCGGACTGGAAGACGAGCAGTACTTC.

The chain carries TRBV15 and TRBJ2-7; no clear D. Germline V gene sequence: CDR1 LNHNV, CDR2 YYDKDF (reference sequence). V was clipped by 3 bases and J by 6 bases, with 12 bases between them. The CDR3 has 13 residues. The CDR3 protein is CATSSSSALEQYF. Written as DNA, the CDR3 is TGTGCCACCAGCAGCTCATCCGCTCTCGAGCAGTACTTC.

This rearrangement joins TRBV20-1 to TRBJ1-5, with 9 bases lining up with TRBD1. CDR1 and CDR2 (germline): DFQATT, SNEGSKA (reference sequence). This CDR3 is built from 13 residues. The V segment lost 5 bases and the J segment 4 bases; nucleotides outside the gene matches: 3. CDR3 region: CSAGQGNNQPQHF. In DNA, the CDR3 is TGCAGTGCTGGACAGGGGAATAATCAGCCCCAGCATTTT.

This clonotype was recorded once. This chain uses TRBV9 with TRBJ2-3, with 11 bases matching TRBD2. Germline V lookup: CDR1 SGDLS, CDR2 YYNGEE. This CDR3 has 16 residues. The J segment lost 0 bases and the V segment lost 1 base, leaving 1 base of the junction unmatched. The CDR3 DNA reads TGTGCCAGCAGCGTATTAGCGGGAGGGAGCACAGATACGCAGTATTTT. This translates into CASSVLAGGSTDTQYF.

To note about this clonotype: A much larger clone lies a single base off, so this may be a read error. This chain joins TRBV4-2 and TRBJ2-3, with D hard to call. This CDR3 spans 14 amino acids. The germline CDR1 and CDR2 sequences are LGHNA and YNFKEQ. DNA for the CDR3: TGTGCCAGCAGCCAGCCCGGGCGCACAGATACGCAGTGTTTT. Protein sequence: CASSQPGRTDTQCF.

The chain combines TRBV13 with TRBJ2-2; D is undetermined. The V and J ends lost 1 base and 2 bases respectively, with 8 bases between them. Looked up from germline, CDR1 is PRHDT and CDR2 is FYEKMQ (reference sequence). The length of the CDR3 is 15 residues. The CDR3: CASSLETANTGELFF. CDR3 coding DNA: TGTGCCAGCAGCTTAGAGACGGCCAACACCGGGGAGCTGTTTTTT.

In DNA, the CDR3 is TGTGCCAGCAGTGGGGACAGGGCGTATGGCTACACCTTC. It yields the protein CASSGDRAYGYTF. The V call is TRBV7-9, the J call TRBJ1-2; 9 bases map to TRBD1. The germline V gene encodes CDR1 SEHNR and CDR2 FQNEAQ (reference sequence). The length of the CDR3 is 13 residues. V was clipped by 6 bases and J by 5 bases; unmatched bases: 4. The full variable domain, rest sourced from reference TRBV7-9 and TRBJ1-2, is DTGVSQNPRHKITKRGQNVTFRCDPISEHNRLYWYRQTLGQGPEFLTYFQNEAQLEKSRLLSDRFSAERPKGSFSTLEIQRTEQGDSAMYLCASSGDRAYGYTFGSGTRLTVV.

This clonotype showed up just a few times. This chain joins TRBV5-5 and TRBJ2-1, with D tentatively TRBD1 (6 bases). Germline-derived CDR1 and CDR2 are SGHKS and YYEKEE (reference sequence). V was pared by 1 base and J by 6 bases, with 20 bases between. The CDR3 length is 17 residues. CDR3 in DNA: TGTGCCAGCAGCTTGAGGGTCGCGACAGGTGGGATCAATGAGCAGTTCTTC. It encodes CASSLRVATGGINEQFF.

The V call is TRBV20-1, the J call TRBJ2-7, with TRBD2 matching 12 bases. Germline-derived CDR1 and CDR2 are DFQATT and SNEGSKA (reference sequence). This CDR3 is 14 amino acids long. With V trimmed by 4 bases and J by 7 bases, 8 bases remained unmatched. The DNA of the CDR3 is TGCAGTGCTAAAAGACTAGCGGGAGTGGAAGAGCAGTACTTC. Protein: CSAKRLAGVEEQYF.

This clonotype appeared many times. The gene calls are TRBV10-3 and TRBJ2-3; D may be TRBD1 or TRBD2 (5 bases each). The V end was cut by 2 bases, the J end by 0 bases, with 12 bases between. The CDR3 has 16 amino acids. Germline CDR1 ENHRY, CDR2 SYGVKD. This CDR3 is CAISEGSGASTDTQYF. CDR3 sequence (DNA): TGTGCCATCAGTGAGGGATCCGGGGCTAGCACAGATACGCAGTATTTT.

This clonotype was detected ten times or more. CDR3 bases: TGTGCCAGCAGTCTCGGACCGTTCTACGAGCAGTACTTC. Amino acid sequence: CASSLGPFYEQYF. The chain uses TRBV12-3 or TRBV12-4 and TRBJ2-7, with D unresolved. The CDR3 covers 13 residues. V shed 5 bases and J shed 3 bases, with 11 bases lying between them.

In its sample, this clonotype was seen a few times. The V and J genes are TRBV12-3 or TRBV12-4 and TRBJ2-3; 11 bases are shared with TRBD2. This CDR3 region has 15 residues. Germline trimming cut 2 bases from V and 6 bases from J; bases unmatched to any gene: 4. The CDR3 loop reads CASSLQASGGDTQYF. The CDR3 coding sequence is TGTGCCAGCAGTTTACAGGCTAGCGGGGGGGATACGCAGTATTTT.

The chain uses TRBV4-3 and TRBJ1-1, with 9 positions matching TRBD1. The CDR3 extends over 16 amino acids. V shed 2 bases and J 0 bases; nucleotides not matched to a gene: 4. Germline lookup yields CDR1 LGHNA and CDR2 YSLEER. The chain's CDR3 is CASSQLDRGLNTEAFF. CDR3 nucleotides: TGCGCCAGCAGCCAACTTGACAGGGGGTTGAACACTGAAGCTTTCTTT.

The CDR3 region has the DNA TGCAGCGTTGAAGGGGTTAGCGGATTGGGGACAGATACGCAGTATTTT. It encodes CSVEGVSGLGTDTQYF. This sequence joins TRBV29-1 and TRBJ2-3, with a possible D match to TRBD2 (6 bases). V dropped 1 base and J dropped 3 bases, with 17 bases sitting between them. Per the germline V gene, CDR1 is SQVTM and CDR2 is ANQGSEA. The CDR3 consists of 16 residues.

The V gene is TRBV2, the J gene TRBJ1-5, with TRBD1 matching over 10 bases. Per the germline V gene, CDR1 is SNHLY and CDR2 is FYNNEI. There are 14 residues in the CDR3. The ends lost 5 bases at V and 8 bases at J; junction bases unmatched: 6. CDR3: CASSPDRGDEPQHF. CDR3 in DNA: TGTGCCAGCAGTCCGGACAGGGGGGATGAGCCCCAGCATTTT.

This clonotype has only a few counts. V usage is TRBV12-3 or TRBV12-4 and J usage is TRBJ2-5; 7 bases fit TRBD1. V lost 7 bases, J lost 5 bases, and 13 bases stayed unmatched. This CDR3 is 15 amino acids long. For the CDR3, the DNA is TGTGCCAGCACCGAGACAGGGAAACGGCATGAGACCCAGTACTTC. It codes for CASTETGKRHETQYF.

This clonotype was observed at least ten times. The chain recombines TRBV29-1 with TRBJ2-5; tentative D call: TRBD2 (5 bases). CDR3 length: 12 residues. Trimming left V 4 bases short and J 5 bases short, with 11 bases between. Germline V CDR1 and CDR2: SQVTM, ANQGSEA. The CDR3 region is CSVGASRETQYF. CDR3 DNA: TGCAGCGTTGGTGCTAGCAGGGAGACCCAGTACTTC.

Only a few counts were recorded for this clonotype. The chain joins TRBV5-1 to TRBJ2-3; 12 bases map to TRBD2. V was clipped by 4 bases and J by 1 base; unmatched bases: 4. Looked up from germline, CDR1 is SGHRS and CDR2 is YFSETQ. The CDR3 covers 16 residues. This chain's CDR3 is CASSIRLAGGTDTQYF. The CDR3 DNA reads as TGCGCCAGCAGCATACGACTAGCGGGAGGCACAGATACGCAGTATTTT.

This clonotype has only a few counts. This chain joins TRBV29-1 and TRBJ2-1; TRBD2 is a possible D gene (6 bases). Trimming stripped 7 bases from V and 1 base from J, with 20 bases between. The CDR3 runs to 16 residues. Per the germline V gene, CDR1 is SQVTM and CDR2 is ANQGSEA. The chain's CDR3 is CSAGPRGSSSYNEQFF. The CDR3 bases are TGCAGCGCAGGTCCTCGGGGGAGTAGTTCCTACAATGAGCAGTTCTTC.

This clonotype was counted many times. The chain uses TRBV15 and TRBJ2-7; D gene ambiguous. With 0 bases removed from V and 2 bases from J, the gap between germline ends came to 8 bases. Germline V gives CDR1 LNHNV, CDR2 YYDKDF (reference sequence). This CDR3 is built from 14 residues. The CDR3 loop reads CATSREVATYEQYF. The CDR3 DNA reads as TGTGCCACCAGCAGAGAAGTGGCTACCTACGAGCAGTACTTC.

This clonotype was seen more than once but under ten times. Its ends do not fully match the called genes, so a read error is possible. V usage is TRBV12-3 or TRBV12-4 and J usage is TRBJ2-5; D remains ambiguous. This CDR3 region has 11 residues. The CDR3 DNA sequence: TGTGCCAGCGCCAACAGAGAGGCCCAGTACTTC. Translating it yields CASANREAQYF.